These 23 T cell receptor beta chains were all obtained from the same sample, sequenced in a study of vaccination and CD4 T cells after COVID-19. TCRdb itself ran the PCR reads through MiXCR, one entry per CDR3 protein. The table includes 15,000 or so distinct CDR3 sequences, 69% detected once. The source material was CD4+ T cells from blood, sampled after SARS-CoV-2 vaccination. These receptors originate from a human donor who had recovered from COVID-19.

The chain employs TRBV30 and TRBJ2-5; TRBD2 aligns across 12 bases. The germline V gene encodes CDR1 GTSNPN and CDR2 SVGIG (reference sequence). This CDR3 has 18 amino acids. Germline trimming cut 2 bases from V and 2 bases from J; bases unmatched to any gene: 12. The chain's CDR3 is CAWSIPPRTSGNQETQYF. Written as DNA, the CDR3 is TGTGCCTGGAGTATCCCCCCCCGGACTAGCGGGAATCAAGAGACCCAGTACTTC.

V usage is TRBV20-1 and J usage is TRBJ1-5, with no clear D. Between the trimmed V and J ends, which lost 3 bases and 2 bases, there was a span of 5 bases. The CDR3 has 12 residues. Germline-derived CDR1 and CDR2 are DFQATT and SNEGSKA (reference sequence). The CDR3 here is CSASGGNQPQHF. The CDR3 DNA is TGCAGTGCTAGCGGAGGCAATCAGCCCCAGCATTTT.

This clonotype has more than one count but fewer than ten. The rearrangement joins TRBV18 to TRBJ2-7; 11 positions match TRBD2. The ends lost 5 bases at V and 6 bases at J; junction bases unmatched: 9. Per germline, CDR1 KGHSH and CDR2 LQKENI. CDR3 length: 15 residues. The CDR3 loop reads CASSSLAGGYIEQYF. CDR3 bases: TGTGCCAGCTCATCTCTAGCGGGAGGATACATCGAGCAGTACTTC. Based on the CDR3 plus reference TRBV18 and TRBJ2-7, the full variable domain is NAGVMQNPRHLVRRRGQEARLRCSPMKGHSHVYWYRQLPEEGLKFMVYLQKENIIDESGMPKERFSAEFPKEGPSILRIQQVVRGDSAAYFCASSSLAGGYIEQYFGPGTRLTVT.

This clonotype was recorded a few times. The chain has TRBV20-1 and TRBJ1-5, with D possibly being TRBD1 (5 bases). The CDR3 covers 17 residues. Trimming shortened V by 0 bases and J by 2 bases, and 17 bases separated the two germline ends. In germline, CDR1 is DFQATT, CDR2 SNEGSKA (reference sequence). As DNA, the CDR3 is TGCAGTGCTAGAGATTTTGGGGGGAGAGGGGGCAATCAGCCCCAGCATTTT. This gives the protein CSARDFGGRGGNQPQHF.

A few counts support this clonotype. This chain uses TRBV27 with TRBJ2-7; 10 nucleotides match TRBD1. The CDR3 runs 19 residues. The V gene's germline CDR1 is MNHEY and CDR2 SMNVEV (reference sequence). The ends lost 3 bases at V and 5 bases at J; junction bases unmatched: 19. CDR3 loop: CASSFSAPRGDRGDHEQYF. DNA for the CDR3: TGTGCCAGCAGTTTTTCCGCTCCTCGGGGGGACAGGGGCGACCACGAGCAGTACTTC.

This clonotype has just a few counts. The chain uses TRBV7-9 and TRBJ1-6; 9 nucleotides match TRBD1. Looked up from germline, CDR1 is SEHNR and CDR2 is FQNEAQ (reference sequence). This CDR3 spans 15 amino acids. V was pared by 2 bases and J by 7 bases, with 3 bases of the junction left unmatched. The CDR3 coding sequence is TGTGCCAGCAGCTTATCGGGACAGGGCAATTCACCCCTCCACTTT. Its protein is CASSLSGQGNSPLHF.

The V gene is TRBV5-1, the J gene TRBJ2-5; 8 bases are a match to TRBD1. Germline V lookup: CDR1 SGHRS, CDR2 YFSETQ. The CDR3 totals 13 residues. The J segment lost 4 bases and the V segment lost 1 base, leaving 0 bases of the junction unmatched. The CDR3 DNA reads TGCGCCAGCAGCTTGACAGGGGGAGAGACCCAGTACTTC. Translation: CASSLTGGETQYF.

The rearrangement links TRBV7-3 to TRBJ2-3; D is ambiguous. The ends were cut back, 5 bases at V and 3 bases at J, with 12 bases in the middle. CDR3 length: 14 residues. From germline, CDR1 is SGHTA and CDR2 FQGTGA. The CDR3 DNA follows: TGTGCCAGCAGCACGACTCCTCAAACAGATACGCAGTATTTT. Its protein is CASSTTPQTDTQYF.

This clonotype has just one count. This rearrangement joins TRBV30 to TRBJ1-5; 10 bases match TRBD1. The CDR3 sequence is 13 residues long. V was clipped by 3 bases and J by 7 bases; unmatched bases: 3. Germline V gives CDR1 GTSNPN, CDR2 SVGIG (reference sequence). The CDR3 DNA reads as TGTGCCTGGAGCGGGACAGGGGACCAGCCCCAGCATTTT. Encoded protein: CAWSGTGDQPQHF.

The chain carries TRBV7-9 and TRBJ1-3; no clear D. There are 12 residues in the CDR3. Trimming shortened V by 2 bases and J by 6 bases, and 5 bases separated the two germline ends. CDR1 and CDR2 from the germline V gene are SEHNR and FQNEAQ (reference sequence). The CDR3 region is CASSLSINTIYF. The DNA for the CDR3 is TGTGCCAGCAGCTTATCGATAAACACCATATATTTT.

The V gene is TRBV7-2, the J gene TRBJ2-1, with D possibly TRBD1 on 6 matching bases. Trimming took 6 bases from V and 9 from J, leaving 15 bases between them. This CDR3 is built from 13 residues. CDR1 and CDR2 (germline): SGHTA, FQGNSA. The CDR3 region has the DNA TGTGCCAGCAGTTTGGGACAAATGCGTGAGCAGTTCTTC. This gives the protein CASSLGQMREQFF.

The chain combines TRBV6-2 or TRBV6-3 with TRBJ1-5; the match to TRBD1 covers 7 bases. Losses at the gene ends were 6 bases for V and 4 bases for J; bases not matched to a gene: 12. CDR3 length: 16 amino acids. Germline V gene sequence: CDR1 MNHEY, CDR2 SVGEGT. CDR3: CASSPGADRVNQPQHF. The CDR3 nucleotides are TGTGCCAGCAGCCCGGGGGCCGACAGGGTTAATCAGCCCCAGCATTTT.

The genes are TRBV19 and TRBJ1-3; D unclear. Per the germline V gene, CDR1 is LNHDA and CDR2 is SQIVND (reference sequence). V lost 5 bases and J lost 0, with 8 bases in between. CDR3 length equals 14 residues. CDR3 DNA: TGTGCCAGTAGTTCGGGAAGCTCTGGAAACACCATATATTTT. Translated, it gives CASSSGSSGNTIYF.

This clonotype occurred a few times. This chain uses TRBV7-2 with TRBJ1-5; D is undetermined. The CDR3 extends over 15 amino acids. Germline V gene data show CDR1 as SGHTA and CDR2 as FQGNSA. Trimming left V 1 base short and J 4 bases short, with 11 bases between. The CDR3 region is CASSLEGLGNQPQHF. CDR3 nucleotide sequence: TGTGCCAGCAGCTTAGAGGGCTTGGGGAATCAGCCCCAGCATTTT.

The chain couples TRBV2 to TRBJ1-2; D not certain. This CDR3 contains 13 residues. V lost 1 base and J 8 bases, leaving 11 bases between the germline ends. Germline CDR1 SNHLY, CDR2 FYNNEI. The CDR3, as DNA: TGTGCCAGCAGTGAAGGGACTGCTATAGGCTACACCTTC. Residues: CASSEGTAIGYTF.

This clonotype turned up a few times. This chain connects TRBV24-1 to TRBJ1-5, with TRBD1 matching 9 bases. The CDR3 covers 16 residues. The germline CDR1 and CDR2 sequences are KGHDR and SFDVKD. Trimming took 4 bases from V and 3 from J; bases not matched to a gene: 6. CDR3 sequence: CATSDQGQGDNQPQHF. The CDR3 nucleotides are TGTGCCACCAGTGACCAGGGACAGGGAGACAATCAGCCCCAGCATTTT.

This clonotype was counted a few times. The chain joins TRBV20-1 to TRBJ1-5, with D hard to call. Germline V lookup: CDR1 DFQATT, CDR2 SNEGSKA (reference sequence). The V and J ends lost 6 bases and 5 bases respectively, with 17 bases between them. This CDR3 contains 14 residues. The CDR3 DNA sequence: TGCAGTGCAACTATAGTGGGATCCTATCAGCCCCAGCATTTT. As protein: CSATIVGSYQPQHF.

The chain joins TRBV30 to TRBJ1-1; perhaps TRBD1 as D (5 bases). V was clipped by 2 bases and J by 1 base, with 14 bases between them. The length of the CDR3 is 15 residues. Germline V gene lookup returns CDR1 GTSNPN and CDR2 SVGIG (reference sequence). The CDR3, as DNA: TGTGCCTGGAGTTTAACCGGGACCGAGAACACTGAAGCTTTCTTT. It yields the protein CAWSLTGTENTEAFF.

V is TRBV7-8 and J is TRBJ2-3, with D perhaps TRBD1 (5 bases). Trimming removed 7 bases from V and 6 bases from J, with 8 bases in between. Germline CDR1 SGHVS, CDR2 FQNEAQ. This CDR3 is built from 11 residues. The CDR3 region is CASNNRDTQYF. In DNA form, the CDR3 reads TGTGCCAGCAACAACAGGGATACGCAGTATTTT.

This clonotype has only a few counts. This chain uses TRBV19 with TRBJ2-2; D uncertain. Germline loops: CDR1 LNHDA, CDR2 SQIVND (reference sequence). Trimming left V 6 bases short and J 7 bases short, with 21 bases between. The CDR3 contains 16 residues. Here the CDR3 DNA reads TGTGCCAGTAGCCCGGATCCTAGGGTTGTCGGCGGGGAGCTGTTTTTT. The encoded protein is CASSPDPRVVGGELFF.

Only a few counts were recorded for this clonotype. V usage is TRBV20-1 and J usage is TRBJ1-5; no clear D gene. The CDR3 contains 17 residues. Trimming removed 1 base from V and 2 bases from J, with 18 bases in between. The germline V gene encodes CDR1 DFQATT and CDR2 SNEGSKA (reference sequence). The CDR3 sequence: CSARVPPSWQRNQPQHF. For the CDR3, the DNA is TGCAGTGCTAGAGTTCCCCCATCGTGGCAGCGCAATCAGCCCCAGCATTTT.

The chain joins TRBV6-2 or TRBV6-3 to TRBJ1-1; D call uncertain. From germline, CDR1 is MNHEY and CDR2 SVGEGT. The CDR3 spans 15 residues. V was trimmed by 6 bases and J by 4 bases, leaving 18 bases between them. Here the CDR3 DNA reads TGTGCCAGCAGCGAACCTCTGGGCGGTGGCACTGAAGCTTTCTTT. Its translation: CASSEPLGGGTEAFF.

This chain connects TRBV12-3 or TRBV12-4 to TRBJ1-5; D not certain. CDR3 size: 13 residues. V was cut by 5 bases and J by 1 base, with 6 bases left in between. Here the CDR3 DNA reads TGTGCCAGCAGTCCTTCGAGCAATCAGCCCCAGCATTTT. Protein sequence: CASSPSSNQPQHF.